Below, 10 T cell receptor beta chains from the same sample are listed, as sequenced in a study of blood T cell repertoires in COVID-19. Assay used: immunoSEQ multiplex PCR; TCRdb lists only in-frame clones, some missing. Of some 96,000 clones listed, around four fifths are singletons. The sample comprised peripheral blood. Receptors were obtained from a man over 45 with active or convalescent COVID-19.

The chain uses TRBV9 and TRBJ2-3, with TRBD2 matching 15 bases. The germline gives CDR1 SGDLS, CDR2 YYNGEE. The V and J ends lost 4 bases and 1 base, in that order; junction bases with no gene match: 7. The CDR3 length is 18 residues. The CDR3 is CASSSGLAGGWGTDTQYF. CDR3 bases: TGTGCCAGCAGCTCTGGACTAGCGGGAGGGTGGGGCACAGATACGCAGTATTTT.

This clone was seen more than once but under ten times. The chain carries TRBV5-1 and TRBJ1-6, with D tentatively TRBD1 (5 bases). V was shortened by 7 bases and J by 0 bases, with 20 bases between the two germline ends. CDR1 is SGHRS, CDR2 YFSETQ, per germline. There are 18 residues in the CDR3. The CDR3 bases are TGCGCCAGCTCCCGAGAGGGGACTCAGAGCTCCTATAATTCACCCCTCCACTTT. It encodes CASSREGTQSSYNSPLHF.

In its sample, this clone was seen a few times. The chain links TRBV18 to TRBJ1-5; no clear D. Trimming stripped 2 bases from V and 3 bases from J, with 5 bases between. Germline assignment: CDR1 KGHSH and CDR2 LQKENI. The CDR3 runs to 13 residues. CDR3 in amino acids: CASSPGVNQPQHF. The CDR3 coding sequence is TGTGCCAGCTCACCAGGAGTCAATCAGCCCCAGCATTTT.

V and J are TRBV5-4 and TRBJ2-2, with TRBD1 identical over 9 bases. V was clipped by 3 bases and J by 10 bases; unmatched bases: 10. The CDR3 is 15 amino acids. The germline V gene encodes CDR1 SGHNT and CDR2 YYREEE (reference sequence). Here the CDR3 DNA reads TGTGCCAGCAGCTGGCCGGGACAGGGATCGGAGGAGCTGTTTTTT. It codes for CASSWPGQGSEELFF.

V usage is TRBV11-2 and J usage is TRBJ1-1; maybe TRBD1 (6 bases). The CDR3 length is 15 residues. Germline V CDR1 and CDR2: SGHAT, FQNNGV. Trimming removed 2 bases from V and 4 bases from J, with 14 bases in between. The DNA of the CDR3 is TGTGCCAGCAGCTTATCCAGGGGAGGGGGCACTGAAGCTTTCTTT. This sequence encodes CASSLSRGGGTEAFF. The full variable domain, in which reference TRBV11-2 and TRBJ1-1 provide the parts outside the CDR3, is EAGVAQSPRYKIIEKRQSVAFWCNPISGHATLYWYQQILGQGPKLLIQFQNNGVVDDSQLPKDRFSAERLKGVDSTLKIQPAKLEDSAVYLCASSLSRGGGTEAFFGQGTRLTVV.

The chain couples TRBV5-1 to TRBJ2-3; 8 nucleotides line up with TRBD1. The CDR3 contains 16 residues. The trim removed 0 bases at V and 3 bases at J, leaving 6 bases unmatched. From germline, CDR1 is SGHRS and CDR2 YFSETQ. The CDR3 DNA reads TGCGCCAGCAGCTTGGAACAGGGGGGTTTTACAGATACGCAGTATTTT. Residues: CASSLEQGGFTDTQYF.

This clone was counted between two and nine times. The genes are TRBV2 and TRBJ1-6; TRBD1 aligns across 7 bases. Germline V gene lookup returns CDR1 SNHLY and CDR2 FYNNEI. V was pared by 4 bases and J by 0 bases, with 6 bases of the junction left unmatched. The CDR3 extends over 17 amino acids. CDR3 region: CASSGKDRVSYNSPLHF. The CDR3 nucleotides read TGTGCCAGCAGTGGTAAAGACAGGGTCTCCTATAATTCACCCCTCCACTTT.

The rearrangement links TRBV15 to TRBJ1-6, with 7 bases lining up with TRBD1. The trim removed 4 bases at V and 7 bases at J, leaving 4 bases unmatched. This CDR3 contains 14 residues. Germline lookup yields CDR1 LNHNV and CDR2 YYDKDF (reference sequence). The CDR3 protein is CATSTGQRNSPLHF. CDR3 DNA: TGTGCCACCAGCACGGGACAGCGGAATTCACCCCTCCACTTT.

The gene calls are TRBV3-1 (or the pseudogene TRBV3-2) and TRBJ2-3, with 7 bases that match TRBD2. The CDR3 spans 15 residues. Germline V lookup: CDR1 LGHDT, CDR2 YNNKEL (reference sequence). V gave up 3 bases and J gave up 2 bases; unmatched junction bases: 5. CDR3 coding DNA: TGTGCCAGCAGCCATCCTAGCGGACCCACAGATACGCAGTATTTT. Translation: CASSHPSGPTDTQYF.

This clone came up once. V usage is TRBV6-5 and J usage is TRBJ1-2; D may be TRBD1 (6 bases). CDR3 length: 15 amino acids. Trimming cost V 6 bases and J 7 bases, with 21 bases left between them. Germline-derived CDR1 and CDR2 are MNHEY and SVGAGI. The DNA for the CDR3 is TGTGCCAGCAGACCAAGACAGGTAGATGCCCCTGGCTACACCTTC. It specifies CASRPRQVDAPGYTF.